The T cell receptor (beta chain) described here comes from a study of T cell responses to AZD1222 COVID-19 vaccine. CDR3 length equals 14 residues. The V end was cut by 5 bases, the J end by 2 bases, with 11 bases between. Germline V gene lookup returns CDR1 SGHTA and CDR2 FQGNSA. Only in-frame clones appear in the TCRdb table, and some are missing; sequencing was by immunoSEQ multiplex PCR. This repertoire shows 85,000 to 130,000 clones, about 93% found once; its top ten account for less than 6.5%. The sequence was obtained from an adult in good health. The sequencing here drew on peripheral blood, taken on day 0 of AZD1222 vaccination. The chain links TRBV7-2 to TRBJ2-3, with a weak D call TRBD1 (5 bases). CDR3 amino acids: CASSAGQITDTQYF. CDR3 DNA sequence: TGTGCCAGCAGCGCCGGACAAATCACAGATACGCAGTATTTT.